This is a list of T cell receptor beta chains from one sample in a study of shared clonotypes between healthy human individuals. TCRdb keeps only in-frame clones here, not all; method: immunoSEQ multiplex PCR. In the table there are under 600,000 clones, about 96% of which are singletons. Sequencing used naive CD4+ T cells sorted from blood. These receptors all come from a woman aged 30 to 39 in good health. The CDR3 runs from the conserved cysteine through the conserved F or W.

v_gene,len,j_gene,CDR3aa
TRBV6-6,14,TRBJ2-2,CASSPRGNTGELFF
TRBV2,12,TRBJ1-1,CANPGTNTEAFF
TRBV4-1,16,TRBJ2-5,CASSYRDSQSVETQYF
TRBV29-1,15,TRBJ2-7,CSVGGKGGTSYEQYF
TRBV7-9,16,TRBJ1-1,CASSLAGGVPNTEAFF
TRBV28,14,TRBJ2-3,CASSRSGRMDTQYF
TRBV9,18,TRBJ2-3,CASSSPGGQGVRADTQYF
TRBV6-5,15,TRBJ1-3,CASSPYPGHFNTIYF
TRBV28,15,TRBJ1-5,CASSLDTAINQPQHF
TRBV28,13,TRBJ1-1,CASRYRGNTEAFF
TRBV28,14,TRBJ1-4,CASQARQINEKLFF
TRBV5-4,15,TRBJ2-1,CASSLQGLSWNEQFF
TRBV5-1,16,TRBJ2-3,CASSLRRRGLSDTQYF
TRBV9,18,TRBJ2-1,CASSVKWTGGGYYNEQFF
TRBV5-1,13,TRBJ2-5,CASNSGAQETQYF
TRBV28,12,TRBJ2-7,CASSSSWYEQYF
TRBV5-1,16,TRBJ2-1,CASSLAPLAGAGEQFF
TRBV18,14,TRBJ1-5,CASSQDGSNQPQHF
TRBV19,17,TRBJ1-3,CASSRIQGLISGNTIYF
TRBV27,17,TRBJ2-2,CASSSPGLAKSGGELFF
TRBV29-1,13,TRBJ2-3,CSVVGGATDTQYF
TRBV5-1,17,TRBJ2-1,CASSFNLDRGVYNEQFF
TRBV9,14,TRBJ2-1,CASTAGPTYNEQFF
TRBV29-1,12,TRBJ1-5,CSVSGGNQPQHF
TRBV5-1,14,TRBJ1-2,CASSWGQGTHGYTF
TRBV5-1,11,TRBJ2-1,CASSEEYEQFF
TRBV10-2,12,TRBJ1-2,CASSAYNYGYTF
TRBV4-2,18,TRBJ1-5,CASSPRKWQALDNQPQHF
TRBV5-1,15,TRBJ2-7,CASSPRTGGFGEQYF
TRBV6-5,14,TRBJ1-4,CASRTGTNNEKLFF
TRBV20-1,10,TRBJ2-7,CSAEVGEQYF
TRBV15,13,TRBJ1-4,CATSRGLNEKLFF
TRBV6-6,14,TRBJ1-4,CASSYGGTNEKLFF
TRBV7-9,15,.,CASTPPGTARSEQYF
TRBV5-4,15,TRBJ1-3,CASTMAGGSGNTIYF
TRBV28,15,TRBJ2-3,CASSFPSGSTDTQYF
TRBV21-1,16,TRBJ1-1,CASSNPLWGVLTEAFF
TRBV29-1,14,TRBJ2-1,CSVYSPGLHNEQFF
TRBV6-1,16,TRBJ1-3,CASSERSGATGNTIYF
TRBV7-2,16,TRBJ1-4,CASSPPLGGGNEKLFF